These 26 T cell receptor beta chains came from one sample sequenced in a study of response to subunit inactivated influenza vaccine. Via MiXCR, TCRdb re-called the RT-PCR reads, giving one row per CDR3 protein. Of hundreds of thousands of distinct CDR3 sequences in the sample, 7.6% were seen once. The source was PBMCs from blood, collected around 25 months after vaccination. The receptor source for this set is a man between 50 and 69 years old who received an inactivated influenza vaccine.

This clonotype was detected a few times. The chain combines TRBV6-2 or TRBV6-3 with TRBJ1-5; TRBD1 matches 7 bases. Germline-derived CDR1 and CDR2 are MNHEY and SVGEGT. CDR3 length equals 14 residues. V dropped 11 bases and J dropped 3; count of bases not matched to a gene: 10. CDR3 residues: CAAREGGFNQPQHF. CDR3 coding DNA: TGTGCCGCCCGGGAAGGGGGCTTCAATCAGCCCCAGCATTTT.

This clonotype came up a few times. This chain connects TRBV6-5 to TRBJ2-7; the match to TRBD1 covers 7 bases. CDR1 is MNHEY and CDR2 is SVGAGI in the germline V gene. The CDR3 consists of 14 residues. V lost 2 bases and J lost 2; bases outside the gene matches: 3. The CDR3 loop is CASSYAGTAYEQYF. The CDR3 coding sequence is TGTGCCAGCAGTTACGCCGGGACAGCCTACGAGCAGTACTTC.

This clonotype has only a few counts. The chain employs TRBV20-1 and TRBJ1-1; 8 positions agree with TRBD1. CDR1 is DFQATT and CDR2 is SNEGSKA in the germline V gene (reference sequence). Trimming cost V 6 bases and J 2 bases; bases outside gene matches: 5. This CDR3 spans 13 amino acids. The chain's CDR3 is CSASGGGNTEAFF. The CDR3, as DNA: TGCAGTGCGTCAGGGGGCGGAAACACTGAAGCTTTCTTT.

This clonotype was counted only a few times. The V gene is TRBV29-1, the J gene TRBJ1-1; 7 bases are shared with TRBD1. Germline lookup yields CDR1 SQVTM and CDR2 ANQGSEA. The CDR3 sequence is 12 residues long. The junction had 8 bases not matched to a gene; V was cut back by 8 bases and J by 5 bases. CDR3 sequence (DNA): TGCAGCTCAACACAGGGGAGAACTGAAGCTTTCTTT. Protein sequence: CSSTQGRTEAFF.

This clonotype was counted between two and nine times. This sequence joins TRBV6-1 and TRBJ2-5; D is perhaps TRBD2 (5 bases). CDR3 length: 14 amino acids. Germline V gene sequence: CDR1 MNHNS, CDR2 SASEGT. The V gene lost 5 bases and the J gene lost 2 bases, with 12 bases spanning the gap. In DNA, the CDR3 is TGTGCCAGCAGTCAATTCCGGGGTCAAGAGACCCAGTACTTC. Translation gives CASSQFRGQETQYF.

This rearrangement joins TRBV20-1 to TRBJ2-7; 13 nucleotides agree with TRBD2. The CDR3 length is 17 residues. After removal of 2 bases from V and 6 bases from J, the junction contained 13 bases not matched to a gene. The germline V gene encodes CDR1 DFQATT and CDR2 SNEGSKA (reference sequence). The DNA of the CDR3 is TGCAGTGCTAGACTGGCGGGACTAGCGGGGAAATTTCGCGAGCAGTACTTC. As protein: CSARLAGLAGKFREQYF.

A word on this clonotype: A clone one base away is much larger, so this may be a read error. The gene calls are TRBV24-1 and TRBJ1-2, with D unresolved. Germline lookup yields CDR1 KGHDR and CDR2 SFDVKD. V lost 0 bases and J lost 7, with 2 bases in between. The CDR3 contains 11 residues. Here the CDR3 DNA reads TGTGCCACCAGTGATTTGTCTGGCTACACCTTC. Protein sequence: CATSDLSGYTF.

This clonotype was seen at least ten times. V usage is TRBV7-9 and J usage is TRBJ1-1, with a weak D call TRBD1 (5 bases). From germline, CDR1 is SEHNR and CDR2 FQNEAQ (reference sequence). The length of the CDR3 is 13 residues. V lost 6 bases and J 1 base, leaving 9 bases between the germline ends. CDR3 amino acids: CASRGQGNTEAFF. The DNA of the CDR3 is TGTGCCAGCAGGGGTCAGGGGAACACTGAAGCTTTCTTT.

CDR3 nucleotides: TGTGCCAGCAGTTCCTATCAGCCGGTCTCCTACGAGCAGTACTTC. Amino acid sequence: CASSSYQPVSYEQYF. The V and J genes are TRBV6-2 or TRBV6-3 and TRBJ2-7; no definite D call. Germline CDR1 is MNHEY and CDR2 is SVGEGT. V shed 4 bases and J shed 0 bases, with 13 bases lying between them. There are 15 residues in the CDR3.

This clonotype was observed at least ten times. This chain joins TRBV6-1 and TRBJ2-7, with 15 bases fitting TRBD2. Germline V gives CDR1 MNHNS, CDR2 SASEGT. Losses at the gene ends were 6 bases for V and 2 bases for J; bases not matched to a gene: 8. CDR3 length equals 17 residues. For the CDR3, the DNA is TGTGCCAGCAGCCTCGGGACTAGCGGGGGGTATACCTACGAGCAGTACTTC. Translation: CASSLGTSGGYTYEQYF.

This clonotype was detected a few times. The J gene is TRBJ2-5, the V gene TRBV20-1; TRBD1 matches at 7 bases. V lost 2 bases, J lost 2 bases, and 14 bases stayed unmatched. Germline values: CDR1 DFQATT, CDR2 SNEGSKA (reference sequence). The CDR3 runs 17 residues. Written as DNA, the CDR3 is TGCAGTGCTAGAAATCTTGTCATTTGGACAGGTCAAGAGACCCAGTACTTC. Translated: CSARNLVIWTGQETQYF.

The chain employs TRBV7-2 and TRBJ1-6, with unresolved D. The germline gives CDR1 SGHTA, CDR2 FQGNSA. Trimming shortened V by 1 base and J by 8 bases, and 12 bases separated the two germline ends. The CDR3 totals 15 residues. This CDR3 is CASSLVPLRDSPLHF. As DNA, the CDR3 is TGTGCCAGCAGCTTAGTTCCCCTTAGGGATTCACCCCTCCACTTT.

This clonotype was detected ten times or more. The genes are TRBV5-1 and TRBJ2-7; no clear D. This CDR3 contains 14 residues. Trimming took 0 bases from V and 2 from J, leaving 9 bases between them. Germline V gene data show CDR1 as SGHRS and CDR2 as YFSETQ. This chain's CDR3 is CASSLGVGTYEQYF. Here the CDR3 DNA reads TGCGCCAGCAGCTTGGGGGTAGGTACCTACGAGCAGTACTTC.

This clonotype was recorded at least ten times. The gene calls are TRBV29-1 and TRBJ1-3; D not resolved. The CDR3 is 14 residues long. V lost 6 bases, J lost 2 bases, and 14 bases lay in between. Germline assignment: CDR1 SQVTM and CDR2 ANQGSEA. The CDR3 DNA is TGCAGCGTCTTACCAGCGCAGCCTGGAAACACCATATATTTT. Translated, it gives CSVLPAQPGNTIYF.

This clonotype was observed a few times. The rearrangement links TRBV16 to TRBJ2-5, with 8 positions matching TRBD2. Germline values: CDR1 KGHSY, CDR2 FQNENV. The CDR3 is made up of 14 amino acids. V gave up 4 bases and J gave up 5 bases; unmatched junction bases: 6. CDR3 coding DNA: TGTGCCAGCAGCCGCACTAGCGGTGGGGAGACCCAGTACTTC. This encodes CASSRTSGGETQYF.

The chain carries TRBV5-1 and TRBJ2-6; 9 nucleotides line up with TRBD2. CDR3 length equals 21 residues. With V trimmed by 4 bases and J by 0 bases, 17 bases remained unmatched. CDR1 and CDR2 from the germline V gene are SGHRS and YFSETQ. The CDR3 spells CASSPLMVTSGVNSGANVLTF. As DNA, the CDR3 is TGCGCCAGCAGCCCGCTGATGGTGACTAGCGGTGTAAACTCTGGGGCCAACGTCCTGACTTTC. The full variable domain, completed using reference TRBV5-1 and TRBJ2-6, is KAGVTQTPRYLIKTRGQQVTLSCSPISGHRSVSWYQQTPGQGLQFLFEYFSETQRNKGNFPGRFSGRQFSNSRSEMNVSTLELGDSALYLCASSPLMVTSGVNSGANVLTFGAGSRLTVL.

This clonotype has just a few counts. This chain connects TRBV4-2 to TRBJ2-7; the D call may be TRBD1 or TRBD2 (5 bases each). Trimming cost V 5 bases and J 3 bases, with 32 bases left between them. From germline, CDR1 is LGHNA and CDR2 YNFKEQ. This CDR3 is built from 20 residues. The CDR3 sequence is CASSSYTQLGDGRLFYEQYF. The CDR3 DNA follows: TGTGCCAGCAGCAGTTACACCCAACTGGGGGACGGCCGACTCTTCTACGAGCAGTACTTC.

The chain combines TRBV20-1 with TRBJ1-3; TRBD1 might be the D (5 bases). CDR1 is DFQATT, CDR2 SNEGSKA, per germline (reference sequence). V was shortened by 1 base and J by 10 bases, with 17 bases between the two germline ends. The CDR3 is 14 amino acids. Here the CDR3 DNA reads TGCAGTGCTAGAGTTGGTCCCTCGGGGGGAACCATATATTTT. Residues: CSARVGPSGGTIYF.

This clonotype came up a few times. The chain uses TRBV5-1 and TRBJ2-1, with TRBD1 matching over 8 bases. The length of the CDR3 is 17 residues. J gave up 1 base and V 3 bases, and 9 bases lay outside the gene matches. Germline V gives CDR1 SGHRS, CDR2 YFSETQ. CDR3: CASSSDRVLRSYNEQFF. In DNA form, the CDR3 reads TGCGCCAGCAGCTCGGACAGGGTCCTTAGGTCCTACAATGAGCAGTTCTTC. The whole variable domain, remainder taken from reference TRBV5-1 and TRBJ2-1, is KAGVTQTPRYLIKTRGQQVTLSCSPISGHRSVSWYQQTPGQGLQFLFEYFSETQRNKGNFPGRFSGRQFSNSRSEMNVSTLELGDSALYLCASSSDRVLRSYNEQFFGPGTRLTVL.

This sequence joins TRBV4-1 and TRBJ2-7; 12 bases agree with TRBD2. V shed 3 bases, J shed 6 bases, and the junction held 9 bases outside the gene matches. This CDR3 spans 16 amino acids. Germline values: CDR1 MGHRA, CDR2 YSYEKL. DNA of the CDR3: TGCGCCAGCAGCCAGCATCTTCTAGCGGGGGGGCTCGAGCAGTACTTC. As protein: CASSQHLLAGGLEQYF.

Comment on this clonotype: This may arise from a read error, as a much more abundant clone is one base away. The V gene is TRBV11-2, the J gene TRBJ2-1; D may be TRBD1 (6 bases). Germline V gene sequence: CDR1 SGHAT, CDR2 FQNNGV. The CDR3 consists of 16 residues. CDR3 nucleotides: TGTGCCAGCAGACTTATCACAGGGAGATCCTACAATAAGCAGTTCTTC. This gives the protein CASRLITGRSYNKQFF.

This chain joins TRBV6-6 and TRBJ1-1; no clear D. Trimming removed 5 bases at V and 2 bases at J, with 9 bases between. From germline, CDR1 is MNHNY and CDR2 SVGAGI (reference sequence). The CDR3 is 13 amino acids. CDR3 DNA sequence: TGTGCCAGCAGTCCCCCCGAAAACACTGAAGCTTTCTTT. Its protein product is CASSPPENTEAFF.

This clonotype was counted ten times or more. The chain links TRBV20-1 to TRBJ2-3, with TRBD2 matching 9 bases. This CDR3 region has 15 residues. Germline V gene lookup returns CDR1 DFQATT and CDR2 SNEGSKA (reference sequence). V was clipped by 6 bases and J by 4 bases; unmatched bases: 11. The CDR3 sequence: CSAGGTSSFADTQYF. As DNA, the CDR3 is TGCAGTGCCGGTGGGACTAGCTCTTTCGCAGATACGCAGTATTTT.

This clonotype was seen a handful of times. The chain employs TRBV5-4 and TRBJ2-2; D might be TRBD2 (6 bases). Between the trimmed V and J ends, which lost 3 bases and 2 bases, there was a span of 14 bases. CDR3 size: 16 residues. Per germline, CDR1 SGHNT and CDR2 YYREEE (reference sequence). As DNA, the CDR3 is TGTGCCAGCAGCTCCCTAGCGAATATCAACACCGGGGAGCTGTTTTTT. It encodes CASSSLANINTGELFF. The full variable domain, its missing parts supplied by reference TRBV5-4 and TRBJ2-2, is ETGVTQSPTHLIKTRGQQVTLRCSSQSGHNTVSWYQQALGQGPQFIFQYYREEENGRGNFPPRFSGLQFPNYSSELNVNALELDDSALYLCASSSLANINTGELFFGEGSRLTVL.

This clonotype was detected ten times or more. The V call is TRBV5-1, the J call TRBJ2-1; 10 bases line up with TRBD1. This CDR3 is 15 amino acids long. V shed 1 base, J shed 5 bases, and the junction held 3 bases outside the gene matches. Germline V gene data show CDR1 as SGHRS and CDR2 as YFSETQ. The chain's CDR3 is CASSLWDRGHNEQFF. The CDR3 DNA is TGCGCCAGCAGCTTGTGGGACAGGGGCCACAATGAGCAGTTCTTC.

This clonotype was recorded a few times. The CDR3 DNA reads TGTGCCAGCAGTCTGATGGGGACAGCTCATCAGCCCCAGCATTTT. It encodes CASSLMGTAHQPQHF. The chain combines TRBV28 with TRBJ1-5, with 7 nucleotides matching TRBD1. Germline V gives CDR1 MDHEN, CDR2 SYDVKM. Germline trimming cut 5 bases from V and 5 bases from J; bases unmatched to any gene: 9. The CDR3 totals 15 residues.